This T cell receptor (beta chain) was captured in a study of OX40 agonist ivuxolimab in advanced cancers. Study findings and constraints: Among the lowest peripheral clonal expansion occurred in 0.1-3.0 mg/kg partial responders.

The data were produced by immunoSEQ multiplex PCR, yet TCRdb's version contains in-frame clones alone and is incomplete. The sample contains more than 50,000 clones, roughly 77% of which appear only once. The CDR3 totals 17 residues. Germline-derived CDR1 and CDR2 are SEHNR and FQNEAQ (reference sequence). V was pared by 3 bases and J by 3 bases, with 20 bases between. A word on this clone: Its antigen is not known.

This sequence joins TRBV7-9 and TRBJ1-1; D is possibly TRBD1 (5 bases). This TCR came from an adult with an advanced solid tumor such as melanoma, head and neck, liver or kidney cancer. Sequencing used CD4+ or CD8+ T cells sorted from blood, obtained in a trial of the OX40 agonist ivuxolimab. CDR3 coding DNA: TGTGCCAGCAGCTTGGGGTTGTCGGGGGATATCGACACTGAAGCTTTCTTT. It translates to CASSLGLSGDIDTEAFF.